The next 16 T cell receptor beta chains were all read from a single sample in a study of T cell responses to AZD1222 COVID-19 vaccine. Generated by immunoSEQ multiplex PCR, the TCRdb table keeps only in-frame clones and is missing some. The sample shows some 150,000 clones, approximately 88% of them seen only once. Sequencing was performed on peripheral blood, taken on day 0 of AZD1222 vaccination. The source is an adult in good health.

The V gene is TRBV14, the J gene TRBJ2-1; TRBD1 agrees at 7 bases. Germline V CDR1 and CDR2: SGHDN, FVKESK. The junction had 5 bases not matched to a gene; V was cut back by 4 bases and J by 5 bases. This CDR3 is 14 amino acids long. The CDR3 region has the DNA TGTGCCAGCAGCCGACAGGGTTCAAACAATGAGCAGTTCTTC. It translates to CASSRQGSNNEQFF.

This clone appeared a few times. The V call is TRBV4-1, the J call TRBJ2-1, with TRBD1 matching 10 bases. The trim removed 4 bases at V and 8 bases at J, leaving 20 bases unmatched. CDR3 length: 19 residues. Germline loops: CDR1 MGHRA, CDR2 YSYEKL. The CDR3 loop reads CASSRRESYGTGDIHEQFF. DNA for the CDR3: TGCGCCAGCAGCCGCCGTGAGTCGTACGGGACAGGGGACATCCATGAGCAGTTCTTC.

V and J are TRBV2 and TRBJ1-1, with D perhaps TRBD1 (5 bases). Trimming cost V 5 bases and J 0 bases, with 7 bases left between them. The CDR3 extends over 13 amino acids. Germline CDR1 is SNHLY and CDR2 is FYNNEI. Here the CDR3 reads CASSRGLNTEAFF. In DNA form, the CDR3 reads TGTGCCAGCAGTCGGGGCTTGAACACTGAAGCTTTCTTT. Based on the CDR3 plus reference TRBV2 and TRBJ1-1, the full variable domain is EPEVTQTPSHQVTQMGQEVILRCVPISNHLYFYWYRQILGQKVEFLVSFYNNEISEKSEIFDDQFSVERPDGSNFTLKIRSTKLEDSAMYFCASSRGLNTEAFFGQGTRLTVV.

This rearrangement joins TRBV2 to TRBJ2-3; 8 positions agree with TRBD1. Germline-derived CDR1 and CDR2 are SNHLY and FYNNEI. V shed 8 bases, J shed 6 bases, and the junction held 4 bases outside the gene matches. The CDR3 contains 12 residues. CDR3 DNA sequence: TGTGCCAGCGCTGGACAGGGTGATACGCAGTATTTT. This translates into CASAGQGDTQYF.

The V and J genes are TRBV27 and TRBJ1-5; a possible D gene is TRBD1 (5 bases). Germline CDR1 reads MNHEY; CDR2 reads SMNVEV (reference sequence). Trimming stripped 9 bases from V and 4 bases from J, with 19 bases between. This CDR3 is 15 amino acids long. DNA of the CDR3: TGTGCCAGTCGTGCCTTGGGCAGGGAGAATCAGCCCCAGCATTTT. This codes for CASRALGRENQPQHF.

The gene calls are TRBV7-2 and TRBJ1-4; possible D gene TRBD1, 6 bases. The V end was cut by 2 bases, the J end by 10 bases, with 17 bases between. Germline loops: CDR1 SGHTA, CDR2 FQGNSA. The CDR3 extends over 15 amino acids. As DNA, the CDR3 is TGTGCCAGCAGCTTACGGAGGGGGGGCGAGGGAAAACTGTTTTTT. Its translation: CASSLRRGGEGKLFF.

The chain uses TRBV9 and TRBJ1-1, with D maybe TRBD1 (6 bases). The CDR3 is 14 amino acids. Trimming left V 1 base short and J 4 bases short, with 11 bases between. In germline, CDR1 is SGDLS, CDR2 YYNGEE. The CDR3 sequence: CASSVRGESTEAFF. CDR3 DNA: TGTGCCAGCAGCGTAAGGGGGGAAAGCACTGAAGCTTTCTTT.

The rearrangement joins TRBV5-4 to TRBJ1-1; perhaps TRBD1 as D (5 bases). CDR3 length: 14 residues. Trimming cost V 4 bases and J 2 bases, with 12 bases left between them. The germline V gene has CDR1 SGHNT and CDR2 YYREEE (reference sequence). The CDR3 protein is CASSAPRVNTEAFF. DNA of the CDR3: TGTGCCAGCAGCGCGCCCAGGGTCAACACTGAAGCTTTCTTT.

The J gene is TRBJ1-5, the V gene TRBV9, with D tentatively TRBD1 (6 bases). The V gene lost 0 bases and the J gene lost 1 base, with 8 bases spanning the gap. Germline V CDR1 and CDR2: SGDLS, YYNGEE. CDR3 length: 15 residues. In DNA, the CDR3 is TGTGCCAGCAGCGTAGGAACAGGGAGCAATCAGCCCCAGCATTTT. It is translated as CASSVGTGSNQPQHF.

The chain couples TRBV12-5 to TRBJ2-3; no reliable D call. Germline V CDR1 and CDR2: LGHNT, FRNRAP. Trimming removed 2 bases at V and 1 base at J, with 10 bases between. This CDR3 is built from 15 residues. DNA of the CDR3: TGTGCTAGTGGTTTGATGGGAATGGGCACAGATACGCAGTATTTT. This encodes CASGLMGMGTDTQYF.

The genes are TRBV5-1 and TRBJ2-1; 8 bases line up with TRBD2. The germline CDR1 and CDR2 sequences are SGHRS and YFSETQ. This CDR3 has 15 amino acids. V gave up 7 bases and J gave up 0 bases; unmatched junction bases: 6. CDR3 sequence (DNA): TGCGCCAGCCAAACCAGCGGGGGCTCCTACAATGAGCAGTTCTTC. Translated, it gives CASQTSGGSYNEQFF.

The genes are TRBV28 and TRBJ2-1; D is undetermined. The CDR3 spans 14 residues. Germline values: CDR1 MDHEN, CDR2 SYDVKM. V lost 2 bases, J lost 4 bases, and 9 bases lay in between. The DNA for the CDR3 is TGTGCCAGCAGTTTAACCGGGCAGTACAATGAGCAGTTCTTC. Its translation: CASSLTGQYNEQFF. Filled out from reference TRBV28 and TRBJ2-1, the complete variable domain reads DVKVTQSSRYLVKRTGEKVFLECVQDMDHENMFWYRQDPGLGLRLIYFSYDVKMKEKGDIPEGYSVSREKKERFSLILESASTNQTSMYLCASSLTGQYNEQFFGPGTRLTVL.

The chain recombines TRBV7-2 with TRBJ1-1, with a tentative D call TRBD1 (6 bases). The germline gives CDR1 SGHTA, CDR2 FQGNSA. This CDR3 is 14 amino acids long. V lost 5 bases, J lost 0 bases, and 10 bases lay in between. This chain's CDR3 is CASSVTGMNTEAFF. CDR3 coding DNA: TGTGCCAGCAGCGTGACAGGCATGAACACTGAAGCTTTCTTT.

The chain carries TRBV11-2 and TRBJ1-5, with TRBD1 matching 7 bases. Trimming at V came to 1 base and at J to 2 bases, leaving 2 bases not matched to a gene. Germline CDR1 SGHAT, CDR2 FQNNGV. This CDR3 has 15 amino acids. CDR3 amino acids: CASSLGQGGNQPQHF. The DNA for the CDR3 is TGTGCCAGCAGCTTAGGACAGGGTGGCAATCAGCCCCAGCATTTT. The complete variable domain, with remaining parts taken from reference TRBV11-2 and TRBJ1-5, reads EAGVAQSPRYKIIEKRQSVAFWCNPISGHATLYWYQQILGQGPKLLIQFQNNGVVDDSQLPKDRFSAERLKGVDSTLKIQPAKLEDSAVYLCASSLGQGGNQPQHFGDGTRLSIL.

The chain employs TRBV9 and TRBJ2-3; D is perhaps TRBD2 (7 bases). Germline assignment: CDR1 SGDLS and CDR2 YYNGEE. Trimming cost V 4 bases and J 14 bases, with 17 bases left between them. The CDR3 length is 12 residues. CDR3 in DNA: TGTGCCAGCAGCTCCACAGGGAGGGTGGCGTATTTT. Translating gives CASSSTGRVAYF.

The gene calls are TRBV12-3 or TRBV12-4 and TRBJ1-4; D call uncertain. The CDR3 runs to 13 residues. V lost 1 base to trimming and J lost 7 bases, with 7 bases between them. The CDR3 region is CASSLGAAEKLFF. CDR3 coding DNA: TGTGCCAGCAGTTTAGGGGCGGCTGAAAAACTGTTTTTT.